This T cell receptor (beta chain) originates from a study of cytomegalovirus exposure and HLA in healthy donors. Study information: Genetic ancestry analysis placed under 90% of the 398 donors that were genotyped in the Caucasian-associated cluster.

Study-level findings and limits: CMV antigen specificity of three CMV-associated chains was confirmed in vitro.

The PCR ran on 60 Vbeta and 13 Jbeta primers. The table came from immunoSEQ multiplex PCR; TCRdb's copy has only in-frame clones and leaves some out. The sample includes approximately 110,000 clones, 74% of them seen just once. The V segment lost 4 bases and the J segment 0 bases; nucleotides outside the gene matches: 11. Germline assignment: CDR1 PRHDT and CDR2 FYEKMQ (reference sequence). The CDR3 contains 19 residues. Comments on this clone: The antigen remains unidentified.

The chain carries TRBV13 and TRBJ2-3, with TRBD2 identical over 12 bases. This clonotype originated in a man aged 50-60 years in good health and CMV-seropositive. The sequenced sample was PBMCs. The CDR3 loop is CASSSRGLAGPPSTDTQYF. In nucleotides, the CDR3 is TGTGCCAGCAGCTCCCGGGGACTAGCGGGCCCACCTAGCACAGATACGCAGTATTTT. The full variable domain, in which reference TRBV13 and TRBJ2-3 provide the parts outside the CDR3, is AAGVIQSPRHLIKEKRETATLKCYPIPRHDTVYWYQQGPGQDPQFLISFYEKMQSDKGSIPDRFSAQQFSDYHSELNMSSLELGDSALYFCASSSRGLAGPPSTDTQYFGPGTRLTVL.